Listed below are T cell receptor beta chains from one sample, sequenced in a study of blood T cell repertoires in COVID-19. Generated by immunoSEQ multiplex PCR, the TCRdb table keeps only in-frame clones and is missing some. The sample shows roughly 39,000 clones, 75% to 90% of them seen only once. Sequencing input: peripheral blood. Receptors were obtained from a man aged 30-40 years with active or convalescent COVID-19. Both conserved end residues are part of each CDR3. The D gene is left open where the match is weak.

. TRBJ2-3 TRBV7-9 CASSPKNRLTDTQYF TGTGCCAGCAGCCCAAAGAACAGGCTCACAGATACGCAGTATTTT
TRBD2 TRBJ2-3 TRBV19 CASSATSGGDTDTQYF TGTGCCAGTAGTGCGACTAGCGGGGGGGACACAGATACGCAGTATTTT
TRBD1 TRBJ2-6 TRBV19 CASSGQGRPGANVLTF TGTGCCAGCTCTGGACAGGGTCGCCCTGGGGCCAACGTCCTGACTTTC
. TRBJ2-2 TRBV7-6 CASSTIPSAANTGELFF TGTGCCAGCAGCACAATTCCTAGCGCCGCGAACACCGGGGAGCTGTTTTTT
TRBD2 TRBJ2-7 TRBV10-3 CAISEPWRGDPYEQYF TGTGCCATCAGTGAGCCCTGGCGGGGGGATCCCTACGAGCAGTACTTC
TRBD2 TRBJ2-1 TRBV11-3 CASSLDAASGSHNEQFF TGTGCCAGCAGCTTAGATGCGGCTAGCGGGAGTCATAATGAGCAGTTCTTC
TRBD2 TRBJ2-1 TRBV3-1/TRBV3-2 CASSLPGLKGSGEQFF TGTGCCAGCAGCCTTCCGGGACTAAAGGGGTCAGGTGAGCAGTTCTTC
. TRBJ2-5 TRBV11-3 CASSSRGETQYF TGTGCCAGCAGCTCCCGGGGGGAGACCCAGTACTTC
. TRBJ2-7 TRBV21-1 CASILPGQGIYEQYF TGTGCCAGCATCCTACCGGGACAGGGGATCTACGAGCAGTACTTC
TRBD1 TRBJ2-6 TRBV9 CASSGVTGGAGANVLTF TGTGCCAGCAGCGGGGTGACAGGGGGCGCTGGGGCCAACGTCCTGACTTTC
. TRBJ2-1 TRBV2 CASISPPNGNEQFF TGTGCCAGCATTAGTCCCCCCAATGGTAATGAGCAGTTCTTC
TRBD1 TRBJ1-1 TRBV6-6 CASSYWDSEAFF TGTGCCAGCAGTTACTGGGACAGTGAAGCTTTCTTT
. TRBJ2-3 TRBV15 CATSLRATDTQYF TGTGCCACCAGCTTGCGAGCCACAGATACGCAGTATTTT
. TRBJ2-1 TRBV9 CASTQGALDNEQFF TGTGCCAGCACCCAAGGGGCTCTGGACAATGAGCAGTTCTTC
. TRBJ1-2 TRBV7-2 CASSSQGRGLYGYTF TGTGCCAGCAGCTCACAGGGCAGGGGCCTTTATGGCTACACCTTC
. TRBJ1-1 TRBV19 CASSIGAGRGTEAFF TGTGCCAGTAGTATAGGGGCCGGCCGGGGGACTGAAGCTTTCTTT
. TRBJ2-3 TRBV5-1 CASSRGADTQYF TGCGCCAGCAGCCGGGGGGCTGATACGCAGTATTTT
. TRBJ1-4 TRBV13 CASSLAANEKLFF TGTGCCAGCAGCTTAGCCGCTAATGAAAAACTGTTTTTT
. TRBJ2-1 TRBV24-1 CATSEVGSADNEQFF TGTGCCACCAGTGAGGTAGGTAGCGCCGACAATGAGCAGTTCTTC
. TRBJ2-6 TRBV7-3 CASSFRGDGANVLTF TGTGCCAGCAGCTTCAGGGGGGACGGGGCCAACGTCCTGACTTTC
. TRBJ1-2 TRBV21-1 CASSKGRGLGYGYTF TGTGCCAGCAGCAAAGGGAGGGGGCTGGGGTATGGCTACACCTTC
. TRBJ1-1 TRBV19 CASSTYLNTEAFF TGTGCCAGTAGTACCTATTTGAACACTGAAGCTTTCTTT
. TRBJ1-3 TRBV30 CAWSRDSGNTIYF TGTGCCTGGAGTCGGGACTCTGGAAACACCATATATTTT
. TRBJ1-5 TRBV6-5 CATAQGFNQPQHF TGTGCCACGGCACAGGGATTCAATCAGCCCCAGCATTTT
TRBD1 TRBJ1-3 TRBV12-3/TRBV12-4 CASSSATGLADF TGTGCCAGCAGTTCGGCGACAGGGCTTGCGGATTTT
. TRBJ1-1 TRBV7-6 CASSLGPGPGTEAFF TGTGCCAGCAGCTTAGGGCCCGGTCCGGGGACTGAAGCTTTCTTT
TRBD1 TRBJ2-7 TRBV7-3 CASSLTQGVVEQYF TGTGCCAGCAGCTTAACACAGGGGGTGGTCGAGCAGTACTTC
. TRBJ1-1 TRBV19 CASRLTAMNTEAFF TGTGCCAGTAGGTTGACAGCGATGAACACTGAAGCTTTCTTT
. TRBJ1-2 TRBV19 CASSIYDKSYGYTF TGTGCCAGTAGTATCTACGACAAGAGCTATGGCTACACCTTC
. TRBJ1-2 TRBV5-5 CASSLGGNPNYGYTF TGTGCCAGCAGCTTGGGCGGGAATCCTAACTATGGCTACACCTTC
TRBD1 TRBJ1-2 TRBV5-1 CASSFRTGMGSSYGYTF TGCGCCAGCAGCTTTCGGACAGGGATGGGGTCTAGCTATGGCTACACCTTC